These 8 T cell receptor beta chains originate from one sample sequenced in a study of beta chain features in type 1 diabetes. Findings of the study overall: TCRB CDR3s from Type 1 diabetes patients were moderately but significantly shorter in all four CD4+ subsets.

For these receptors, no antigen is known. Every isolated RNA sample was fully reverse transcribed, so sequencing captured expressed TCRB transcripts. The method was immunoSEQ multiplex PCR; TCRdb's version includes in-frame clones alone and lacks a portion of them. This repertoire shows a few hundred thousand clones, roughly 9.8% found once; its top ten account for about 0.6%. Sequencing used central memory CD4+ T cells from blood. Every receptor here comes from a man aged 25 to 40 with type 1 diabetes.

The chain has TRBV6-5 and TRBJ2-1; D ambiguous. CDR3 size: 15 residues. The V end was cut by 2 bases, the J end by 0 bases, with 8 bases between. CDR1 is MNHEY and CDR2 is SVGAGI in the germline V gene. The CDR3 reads CASSYGVSSYNEQFF. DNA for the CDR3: TGTGCCAGCAGTTACGGCGTGAGCTCCTACAATGAGCAGTTCTTC.

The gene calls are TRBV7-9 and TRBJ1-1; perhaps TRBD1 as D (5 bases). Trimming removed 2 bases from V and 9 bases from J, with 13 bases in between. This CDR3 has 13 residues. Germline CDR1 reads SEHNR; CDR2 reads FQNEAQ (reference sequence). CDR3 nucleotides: TGTGCCAGCAGCTTAAGCCAGGGAGGGAAAGCTTTCTTT. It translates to CASSLSQGGKAFF.

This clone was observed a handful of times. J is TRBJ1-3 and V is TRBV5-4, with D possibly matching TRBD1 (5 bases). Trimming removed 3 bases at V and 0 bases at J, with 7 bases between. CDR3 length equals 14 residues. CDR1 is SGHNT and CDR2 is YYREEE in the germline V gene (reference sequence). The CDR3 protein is CASSWDLSGNTIYF. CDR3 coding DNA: TGTGCCAGCAGCTGGGACCTCTCTGGAAACACCATATATTTT.

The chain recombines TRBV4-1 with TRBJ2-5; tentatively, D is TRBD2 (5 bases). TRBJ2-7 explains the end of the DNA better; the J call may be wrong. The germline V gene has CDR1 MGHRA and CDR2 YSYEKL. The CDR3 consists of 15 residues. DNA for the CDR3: TGCGCCAGCACCTCGGTTCGTGGGAGTCCCAACGAGCAGTACTTC. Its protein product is CASTSVRGSPNEQYF.

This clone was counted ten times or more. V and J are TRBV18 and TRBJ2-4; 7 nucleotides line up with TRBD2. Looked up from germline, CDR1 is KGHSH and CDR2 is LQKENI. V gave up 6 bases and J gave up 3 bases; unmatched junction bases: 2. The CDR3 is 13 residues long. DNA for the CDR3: TGTGCCAGCTCCCGGGAGGACAAAAACATTCAGTACTTC. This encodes CASSREDKNIQYF.

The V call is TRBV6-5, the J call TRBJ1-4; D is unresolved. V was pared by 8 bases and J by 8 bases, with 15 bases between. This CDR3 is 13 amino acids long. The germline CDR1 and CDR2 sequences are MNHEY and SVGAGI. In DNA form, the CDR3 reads TGTGCCAGCGATTGGAGTTCGAGGGAAAAACTGTTTTTT. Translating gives CASDWSSREKLFF.

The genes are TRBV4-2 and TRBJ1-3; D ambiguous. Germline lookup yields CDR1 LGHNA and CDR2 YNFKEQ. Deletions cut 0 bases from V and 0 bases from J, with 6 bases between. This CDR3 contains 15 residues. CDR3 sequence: CASSQETHSGNTIYF. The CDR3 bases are TGTGCCAGCAGCCAAGAAACTCACTCTGGAAACACCATATATTTT.

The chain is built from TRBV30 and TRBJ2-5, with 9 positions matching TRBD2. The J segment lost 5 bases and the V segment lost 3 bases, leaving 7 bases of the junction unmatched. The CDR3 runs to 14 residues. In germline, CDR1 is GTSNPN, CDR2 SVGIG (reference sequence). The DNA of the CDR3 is TGTGCCTGGAGATTAGCGGGGGCTGGGGAGACCCAGTACTTC. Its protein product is CAWRLAGAGETQYF.